The 3 T cell receptor beta chains below all came from one sample that was sequenced in a study of blood T cell repertoires in COVID-19. Clones were sequenced by immunoSEQ multiplex PCR, and TCRdb holds only the in-frame ones, with some missing. The table shows 200,000 to 250,000 clones, with approximately 90% occurring only once. The specimen sequenced was PBMCs or T cells enriched from blood (not recorded which). These receptors originate from a man aged 25-45 years who had recovered from COVID-19.

CDR3 region: CASSRGKEQYF. CDR3 sequence (DNA): TGTGCCAGCAGCCGAGGGAAAGAGCAGTACTTC. V and J are TRBV27 and TRBJ2-7; D possibly corresponds to TRBD2 (5 bases). CDR1 is MNHEY, CDR2 SMNVEV, per germline (reference sequence). This CDR3 is built from 11 residues. Trimming shortened V by 6 bases and J by 7 bases, and 10 bases separated the two germline ends.

This chain links TRBV9 with TRBJ2-3; TRBD2 agrees at 8 bases. Unmatched junction bases numbered 10, after V lost 0 bases and J lost 7 bases. Germline V gives CDR1 SGDLS, CDR2 YYNGEE. There are 16 residues in the CDR3. CDR3 sequence (DNA): TGTGCCAGCAGCGTAGCCGGCACTAGCGGCTTGAATACGCAGTATTTT. It yields the protein CASSVAGTSGLNTQYF.

The chain employs TRBV18 and TRBJ2-1, with 7 bases that match TRBD1. V trimming: 3 bases; J trimming: 6 bases; junction bases outside the gene matches: 5. Germline assignment: CDR1 KGHSH and CDR2 LQKENI. This CDR3 comprises 14 residues. In nucleotides, the CDR3 is TGTGCCAGCTCACCGAGAAGACAGGGCAATGAGCAGTTCTTC. The encoded protein is CASSPRRQGNEQFF.